This entry is about one T cell receptor (beta chain). Its antigen is undetermined. Produced via immunoSEQ multiplex PCR; TCRdb's table is partial and in-frame only. The table lists approximately 50,000 clones, around 84% of them singletons. Documented time point: pretreatment peripheral blood. These data are taken from a study of PD-L1 blockade in urothelial cancer. Study-wide results and limits: Where pretreatment blood TCR clonality fell below the median, better survival was predicted.

The sequence came from an older man with urothelial cancer. This specimen consisted of PBMCs, obtained around atezolizumab (anti-PD-L1) treatment.

In DNA form, the CDR3 reads TGTGCCAGCAGTTCTACAGGGCGCGGCTACACCTTC. It is translated as CASSSTGRGYTF. V usage is TRBV28 and J usage is TRBJ1-2; tentatively, D is TRBD1 (6 bases). V gave up 4 bases and J gave up 8 bases, with 11 bases separating them. Germline CDR1 reads MDHEN; CDR2 reads SYDVKM. There are 12 residues in the CDR3.